A single sample is the source of the 28 T cell receptor beta chains below, sequenced in a study of Graves' ophthalmopathy and Graves' hyperthyroidism (dated by TCRdb to the late 2010s). Sequencing instrument: Illumina HiSeq 2000. For repertoire sequencing, TCR beta CDR3 regions were amplified from RNA transcripts. The first round of RT-PCR was done with HTBI primers and the Qiagen OneStep RT-PCR kit, and was followed by a second round of multiplex PCR, then size selection and purification. The public reads were quality trimmed at Q25 with fastp and then assembled into clones with MiXCR by TCRdb, keeping productive beta chains. CDR3 protein duplicates are merged, each entry listing the most common genes and DNA. This sample holds roughly 500,000 distinct CDR3 sequences; about 15% were observed only once. 8% to 10% of the sample comes from the top ten. What was sequenced was blood. These receptors originate from a woman in her thirties with Graves' ophthalmopathy. Donor details come from another sample of the same person, matched by shared clones.

Many counts were recorded for this clonotype. The gene calls are TRBV6-2 or TRBV6-3 and TRBJ2-7, with D tentatively TRBD1 (5 bases). The V end was cut by 10 bases, the J end by 1 base, with 20 bases between. This CDR3 has 15 amino acids. Germline V gives CDR1 MNHEY, CDR2 SVGEGT. The CDR3 reads CATKLTLDRSYEQYF. The CDR3 DNA reads as TGTGCCACCAAGTTAACCCTCGACAGATCCTACGAGCAGTACTTC.

The rearrangement uses TRBV25-1 and TRBJ2-6, with 7 nucleotides matching TRBD1. Germline assignment: CDR1 MGHDK and CDR2 SYGVNS. The CDR3 extends over 18 amino acids. V shed 4 bases, J shed 0 bases, and the junction held 9 bases outside the gene matches. DNA of the CDR3: TGTGCCAGCAGTGCCCGACAGGGAAAAAGCTCTGGGGCCAACGTCCTGACTTTC. Encoded protein: CASSARQGKSSGANVLTF.

This clonotype was observed a single time. The rearrangement uses TRBV7-8 and TRBJ1-6; possibly TRBD1 for D (5 bases). Trimming shortened V by 1 base and J by 13 bases, and 11 bases separated the two germline ends. CDR1 and CDR2 from the germline V gene are SGHVS and FQNEAQ. CDR3 size: 13 residues. CDR3 residues: CASSLEHQGPLHF. CDR3 nucleotides: TGTGCCAGCAGCTTAGAGCATCAGGGCCCCCTCCACTTT.

This clonotype was seen repeatedly, ten times or more. The chain has TRBV15 and TRBJ2-7; D is perhaps TRBD1 (5 bases). The CDR3 loop spans 14 amino acids. Trimming pared 0 bases from V and 4 bases from J, leaving 10 bases between. The germline CDR1 and CDR2 sequences are LNHNV and YYDKDF (reference sequence). The CDR3, as DNA: TGTGCCACCAGCAGAGACCAGGGTGGTTACGAGCAGTACTTC. Its translation: CATSRDQGGYEQYF.

On this clonotype itself: The final CDR3 position lacks the conserved phenylalanine or tryptophan, pointing to a likely read error. The J gene is TRBJ2-7, the V gene TRBV7-2, with D perhaps matching TRBD1 or TRBD2 (7 bases each). The length of the CDR3 is 15 residues. Germline CDR1 reads SGHTA; CDR2 reads FQGNSA. V was shortened by 5 bases and J by 2 bases, with 16 bases between the two germline ends. The CDR3 region has the DNA TGTGCCAGCAGCAAGGGGGCGGGGGAACCCTACGAGCAGTACTAC. Residues: CASSKGAGEPYEQYY.

There are many counts of this clonotype. The genes are TRBV10-3 and TRBJ1-1; no firm D call. The V gene lost 0 bases and the J gene lost 0 bases, with 8 bases spanning the gap. This CDR3 comprises 15 residues. Germline loops: CDR1 ENHRY, CDR2 SYGVKD. CDR3 DNA: TGTGCCATCAGTGAGTCAGCAGCGGTGAACACTGAAGCTTTCTTT. It yields the protein CAISESAAVNTEAFF.

The table lists this clonotype with many counts. The gene calls are TRBV15 and TRBJ1-2; D gene uncertain. V was trimmed by 5 bases and J by 1 base, leaving 5 bases between them. This CDR3 has 12 amino acids. CDR1 LNHNV and CDR2 YYDKDF come from the germline V gene (reference sequence). In DNA, the CDR3 is TGTGCCACCAGCCGTGATAACTATGGCTACACCTTC. It specifies CATSRDNYGYTF.

This clonotype was recorded many times. The CDR3 DNA reads as TGCAGCGTAGGGGACTGGGAGGGGGACATTCAGTACTTC. It codes for CSVGDWEGDIQYF. V is TRBV29-1 and J is TRBJ2-4; possibly TRBD2 for D (7 bases). The CDR3 consists of 13 residues. Deletions cut 6 bases from V and 8 bases from J, with 17 bases between. Germline V gene lookup returns CDR1 SQVTM and CDR2 ANQGSEA.

The genes are TRBV18 and TRBJ1-1; 12 bases fit TRBD1. Germline loops: CDR1 KGHSH, CDR2 LQKENI. This CDR3 is built from 16 residues. V shed 5 bases, J shed 5 bases, and the junction held 9 bases outside the gene matches. The CDR3 spells CASSYGTGGLWTEAFF. The CDR3 DNA reads as TGTGCCAGCTCATACGGGACAGGGGGCTTGTGGACTGAAGCTTTCTTT.

At least ten counts were recorded for this clonotype. The rearrangement joins TRBV27 to TRBJ1-2; TRBD1 matches 8 bases. This CDR3 has 13 residues. The ends lost 5 bases at V and 8 bases at J; junction bases unmatched: 7. CDR1 MNHEY and CDR2 SMNVEV come from the germline V gene (reference sequence). The CDR3 region has the DNA TGTGCCAGCAGTCCCAGGACAGGGCTGGGCTACACCTTC. Protein product: CASSPRTGLGYTF.

This clonotype has at least ten counts. V usage is TRBV30 and J usage is TRBJ1-1, with a possible D match to TRBD1 (6 bases). The CDR3 is made up of 16 amino acids. Trimming removed 5 bases at V and 3 bases at J, with 22 bases between. CDR1 GTSNPN and CDR2 SVGIG come from the germline V gene (reference sequence). The DNA for the CDR3 is TGTGCCTGGGGCGGGGGGTCGACGAGGGGGTACACTGAAGCTTTCTTT. It specifies CAWGGGSTRGYTEAFF.

This clonotype was seen at least ten times. This chain uses TRBV29-1 with TRBJ1-1; possibly TRBD1 for D (5 bases). Germline V gene sequence: CDR1 SQVTM, CDR2 ANQGSEA. This CDR3 spans 9 amino acids. Trimming shortened V by 7 bases and J by 11 bases, and 11 bases separated the two germline ends. CDR3 loop: CSAGTQAFF. The CDR3 bases are TGCAGCGCCGGGACCCAGGCTTTCTTT.

This clonotype has ten or more counts. The chain couples TRBV28 to TRBJ1-1; TRBD1 matches 7 bases. J lost 5 bases, V lost 4 bases, and 13 bases had no gene match. CDR1 is MDHEN and CDR2 is SYDVKM in the germline V gene. There are 16 residues in the CDR3. CDR3 nucleotide sequence: TGTGCCAGCAGTTCCTTTTCAGGGGGATTGAGAACTGAAGCTTTCTTT. It is translated as CASSSFSGGLRTEAFF.

The chain is built from TRBV20-1 and TRBJ1-5; D is undetermined. This CDR3 region has 17 residues. Trimming removed 3 bases at V and 2 bases at J, with 20 bases between. Germline CDR1 DFQATT, CDR2 SNEGSKA (reference sequence). CDR3 residues: CSARWQVVGIGNQPQHF. The CDR3 DNA reads TGCAGTGCTAGGTGGCAGGTCGTCGGTATTGGCAATCAGCCCCAGCATTTT.

V is TRBV5-1 and J is TRBJ2-7; 7 nucleotides line up with TRBD2. V dropped 0 bases and J dropped 5; count of bases not matched to a gene: 5. Germline V gene data show CDR1 as SGHRS and CDR2 as YFSETQ. CDR3 length: 14 residues. CDR3 region: CASSLVGGTNEQYF. The CDR3, as DNA: TGCGCCAGCAGCTTGGTGGGGGGGACTAACGAGCAGTACTTC.

This clonotype was counted many times. This chain joins TRBV28 and TRBJ2-2; either TRBD1 or TRBD2 may supply D (6 bases each). Trimming stripped 10 bases from V and 6 bases from J, with 15 bases between. The germline CDR1 and CDR2 sequences are MDHEN and SYDVKM. This CDR3 comprises 13 residues. The CDR3 reads CATLVGGPGELFF. CDR3 sequence (DNA): TGTGCCACTCTGGTGGGGGGCCCCGGGGAGCTGTTTTTT.

Of note for this clonotype: With a much larger clone just one base away, this may be a read error. This chain uses TRBV29-1 with TRBJ1-2; TRBD1 matches at 8 bases. Per germline, CDR1 SQVTM and CDR2 ANQGSEA. This CDR3 spans 13 amino acids. Trimming cost V 5 bases and J 4 bases; bases outside gene matches: 6. The DNA of the CDR3 is TGCAGCGTTCGGACAGGGTACGGCTATGGCTACACCTTC. This gives the protein CSVRTGYGYGYTF.

This clonotype was detected ten times or more. The chain couples TRBV4-1 to TRBJ2-5, with D possibly being TRBD1 (6 bases). Germline-derived CDR1 and CDR2 are MGHRA and YSYEKL. Trimming left V 1 base short and J 2 bases short, with 11 bases between. The CDR3 is made up of 15 amino acids. The CDR3 reads CASSQVSGAQETQYF. The CDR3 DNA is TGCGCCAGCAGCCAAGTCTCAGGGGCGCAAGAGACCCAGTACTTC.

The V and J genes are TRBV12-3 or TRBV12-4 and TRBJ2-2; D is unresolved. The ends were cut back, 3 bases at V and 3 bases at J, with 11 bases in the middle. There are 15 residues in the CDR3. CDR3 amino acids: CASSLGPLHTGELFF. The CDR3 coding sequence is TGTGCCAGCAGTTTGGGTCCGCTACACACCGGGGAGCTGTTTTTT.

This clonotype was picked up many times. The chain is built from TRBV28 and TRBJ2-7, with D unclear. The CDR3 loop spans 12 amino acids. The V end was cut by 1 base, the J end by 7 bases, with 8 bases between. Germline V gives CDR1 MDHEN, CDR2 SYDVKM. This chain's CDR3 is CASSLSPWEQYF. The CDR3 DNA reads TGTGCCAGCAGTTTATCCCCGTGGGAGCAGTACTTC.

This clonotype was found many times. The V and J genes are TRBV2 and TRBJ2-4; D not resolved. There are 15 residues in the CDR3. Trimming removed 5 bases at V and 1 base at J, with 12 bases between. CDR1 and CDR2 from the germline V gene are SNHLY and FYNNEI. CDR3 in amino acids: CASSSTRVAKNIQYF. CDR3 nucleotides: TGTGCCAGCAGTTCGACCAGAGTGGCCAAAAACATTCAGTACTTC. The variable domain in full, with the rest retrieved from reference TRBV2 and TRBJ2-4, is EPEVTQTPSHQVTQMGQEVILRCVPISNHLYFYWYRQILGQKVEFLVSFYNNEISEKSEIFDDQFSVERPDGSNFTLKIRSTKLEDSAMYFCASSSTRVAKNIQYFGAGTRLSVL.

This clonotype was counted between two and nine times. This chain joins TRBV12-3 or TRBV12-4 and TRBJ2-4; D call uncertain. V was shortened by 6 bases and J by 1 base, with 22 bases between the two germline ends. The CDR3 runs to 18 residues. CDR3 DNA: TGTGCCAGCAGCCGCTCTAGAGCGTTGGGGTTGGCCAAAAACATTCAGTACTTC. Amino acids: CASSRSRALGLAKNIQYF.

Turning to this clonotype: The conserved final phenylalanine or tryptophan is absent from the CDR3, which likely points to a read error. The chain links TRBV11-1 to TRBJ2-7; 8 bases line up with TRBD1. The CDR3 is 16 amino acids. Losses at the gene ends were 6 bases for V and 4 bases for J; bases not matched to a gene: 14. From germline, CDR1 is SGHAT and CDR2 FQDESV (reference sequence). CDR3 nucleotides: TGTGCCAGCAGTTCGGGGACAGGCCAACCAAAGTACGAGCAGTACTAC. It specifies CASSSGTGQPKYEQYY.

This clonotype was detected only a few times. The chain combines TRBV11-2 with TRBJ2-5; D is perhaps TRBD2 (6 bases). V was shortened by 3 bases and J by 2 bases, with 16 bases between the two germline ends. The CDR3 consists of 16 residues. Per germline, CDR1 SGHAT and CDR2 FQNNGV. CDR3 DNA sequence: TGTGCCAGCAGCTTTTTCGGTCGGGCGGGACAAGAGACCCAGTACTTC. It translates to CASSFFGRAGQETQYF. Full variable domain (remainder filled in from reference TRBV11-2 and TRBJ2-5): EAGVAQSPRYKIIEKRQSVAFWCNPISGHATLYWYQQILGQGPKLLIQFQNNGVVDDSQLPKDRFSAERLKGVDSTLKIQPAKLEDSAVYLCASSFFGRAGQETQYFGPGTRLLVL.

This clonotype has a count of ten or more. The chain uses TRBV2 and TRBJ2-7; unclear D gene. From germline, CDR1 is SNHLY and CDR2 FYNNEI. Trimming stripped 4 bases from V and 1 base from J, with 11 bases between. The CDR3 spans 14 residues. The CDR3 is CASSVRYVSYEQYF. CDR3 sequence (DNA): TGTGCCAGCAGTGTTCGCTACGTATCCTACGAGCAGTACTTC.

This clonotype was detected once. The chain recombines TRBV7-3 with TRBJ2-2, with a tentative D call TRBD2 (5 bases). The CDR3 spans 14 residues. V was trimmed by 5 bases and J by 7 bases, leaving 14 bases between them. The germline CDR1 and CDR2 sequences are SGHTA and FQGTGA. In DNA form, the CDR3 reads TGTGCCAGCAGCGCAGCGGTGGGCGGCGGGGAGCTGTTTTTT. As protein: CASSAAVGGGELFF.

This clonotype appeared many times. The gene calls are TRBV7-9 and TRBJ2-5; 10 bases are shared with TRBD1. The CDR3 runs to 16 residues. The germline V gene has CDR1 SEHNR and CDR2 FQNEAQ (reference sequence). After removal of 4 bases from V and 1 base from J, the junction contained 6 bases not matched to a gene. CDR3 bases: TGTGCCAGCAGCTCAAGGGACAGGGGAACCCAAGAGACCCAGTACTTC. Its translation is CASSSRDRGTQETQYF.

Worth noting for this clonotype: This clone may be a read error of a much larger clone one base away. The rearrangement links TRBV27 to TRBJ2-7; D tentatively reads TRBD1 or TRBD2 (5 bases each). There are 11 residues in the CDR3. Germline V gene sequence: CDR1 MNHEY, CDR2 SMNVEV (reference sequence). CDR3 coding DNA: TGTTCCAGCAGTAATGGGGGCGAGCAGTACTTC. Encoded protein: CSSSNGGEQYF.